Listed below are T cell receptor beta chains from one sample, sequenced in a study of radiotherapy plus CTLA-4 blockade in lung cancer. Measured with immunoSEQ multiplex PCR; TCRdb has only the in-frame clones, and not every one. The profile shows about 85,000 clones, approximately 86% of them singletons. Sequenced material: peripheral blood, taken from a patient treated with radiotherapy plus ipilimumab. These receptors originate from a human donor with non-small cell lung cancer who had a partial response to radiotherapy plus ipilimumab. Each CDR3 is given with its conserved first and last residue. Each record gives: clone size, D gene, J gene, V gene, CDR3 length, CDR3 protein, CDR3 DNA. The D gene is left open where the match is weak. Some rows mark clone size as missing; the rest say once, few, many or name a class of expanded clone.

abundance: -; d_gene: -; j_gene: TRBJ2-3; v_gene: TRBV5-1; len: 13; CDR3aa: CASSLEGTDTQYF; CDR3nt: TGCGCCAGCAGCTTGGAGGGGACAGATACGCAGTATTTT
abundance: -; d_gene: -; j_gene: TRBJ2-7; v_gene: TRBV30; len: 14; CDR3aa: CAWSVGLGRYEQYF; CDR3nt: TGTGCCTGGAGTGTTGGGCTGGGCAGGTACGAGCAGTACTTC
abundance: -; d_gene: TRBD1; j_gene: TRBJ2-2; v_gene: TRBV4-2; len: 14; CDR3aa: CASSSGGVAGELFF; CDR3nt: TGTGCCAGCAGCTCAGGGGGAGTCGCTGGGGAGCTGTTTTTT
abundance: -; d_gene: -; j_gene: TRBJ1-5; v_gene: TRBV9; len: 15; CDR3aa: CASSLGGQFNQPQHF; CDR3nt: TGTGCCAGCAGTCTGGGAGGGCAATTCAATCAGCCCCAGCATTTT
abundance: -; d_gene: -; j_gene: TRBJ1-1; v_gene: TRBV29-1; len: 12; CDR3aa: CSVEDRGAEAFF; CDR3nt: TGCAGCGTTGAAGACAGGGGCGCGGAAGCTTTCTTT
abundance: -; d_gene: TRBD2; j_gene: TRBJ2-3; v_gene: TRBV28; len: 15; CDR3aa: CASSSSGSSWDTQYF; CDR3nt: TGTGCCAGCAGTTCAAGCGGGAGCTCATGGGATACGCAGTATTTT
abundance: -; d_gene: TRBD2; j_gene: TRBJ2-7; v_gene: TRBV11-2; len: 16; CDR3aa: CASSPRGVAGPYEQYF; CDR3nt: TGTGCCAGCAGCCCCCGTGGGGTAGCGGGGCCCTACGAGCAGTACTTC
abundance: -; d_gene: TRBD1; j_gene: TRBJ2-2; v_gene: TRBV27; len: 15; CDR3aa: CASRVRTGDTGELFF; CDR3nt: TGTGCCAGCAGAGTTCGGACAGGGGACACCGGGGAGCTGTTTTTT
abundance: -; d_gene: -; j_gene: TRBJ2-7; v_gene: TRBV5-6; len: 16; CDR3aa: CASSSLQATASYEQYF; CDR3nt: TGTGCCAGCAGCTCCCTGCAGGCAACCGCTTCCTACGAGCAGTACTTC
abundance: -; d_gene: TRBD2; j_gene: TRBJ2-1; v_gene: TRBV30; len: 14; CDR3aa: CAWTAGDSYNEQFF; CDR3nt: TGTGCCTGGACAGCGGGAGATTCCTACAATGAGCAGTTCTTC
abundance: -; d_gene: TRBD2; j_gene: TRBJ2-1; v_gene: TRBV4-2; len: 16; CDR3aa: CASSQATSGSYNEQFF; CDR3nt: TGTGCCAGCAGCCAAGCTACTAGCGGCTCCTACAATGAGCAGTTCTTC
abundance: once; d_gene: TRBD1; j_gene: TRBJ2-2; v_gene: TRBV30; len: 15; CDR3aa: CASRTGTANTGELFF; CDR3nt: TGTGCCTCGCGAACCGGGACAGCGAACACCGGGGAGCTGTTTTTT
abundance: -; d_gene: -; j_gene: TRBJ2-5; v_gene: TRBV7-7; len: 15; CDR3aa: CASSRGGTAGGTQYF; CDR3nt: TGTGCTAGCAGCCGAGGGGGAACGGCTGGAGGGACCCAGTACTTC
abundance: once; d_gene: -; j_gene: TRBJ1-5; v_gene: TRBV19; len: 15; CDR3aa: CASSLGYYSNQPQHF; CDR3nt: TGTGCCAGTAGTTTAGGTTATTATAGCAATCAGCCCCAGCATTTT
abundance: -; d_gene: -; j_gene: TRBJ1-2; v_gene: TRBV5-1; len: 16; CDR3aa: CASSLAPAGVRYGYTF; CDR3nt: TGCGCCAGCAGCTTGGCACCGGCAGGCGTACGCTATGGCTACACCTTC
abundance: -; d_gene: TRBD2; j_gene: TRBJ2-3; v_gene: TRBV28; len: 16; CDR3aa: CASSLTSGSGADTQYF; CDR3nt: TGTGCCAGCAGTTTAACTAGCGGGAGCGGGGCAGATACGCAGTATTTT